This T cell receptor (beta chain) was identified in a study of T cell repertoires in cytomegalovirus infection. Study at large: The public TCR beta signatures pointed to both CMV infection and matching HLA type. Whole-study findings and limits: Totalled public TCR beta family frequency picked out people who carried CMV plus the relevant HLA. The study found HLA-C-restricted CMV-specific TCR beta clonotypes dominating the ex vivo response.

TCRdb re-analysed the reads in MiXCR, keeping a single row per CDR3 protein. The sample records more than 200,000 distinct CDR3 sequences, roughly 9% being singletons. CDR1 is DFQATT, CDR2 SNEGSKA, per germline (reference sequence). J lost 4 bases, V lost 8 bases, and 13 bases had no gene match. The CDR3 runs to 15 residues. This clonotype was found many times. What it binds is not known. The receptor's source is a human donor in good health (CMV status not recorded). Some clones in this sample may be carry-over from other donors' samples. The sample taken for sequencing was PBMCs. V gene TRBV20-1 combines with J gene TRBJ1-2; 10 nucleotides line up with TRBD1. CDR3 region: CSLPTGGIGAYGYTF. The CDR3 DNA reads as TGCAGTTTGCCGACAGGGGGCATTGGGGCCTATGGCTACACCTTC.